Below are 26 T cell receptor beta chains sequenced from a single sample in a study of T cells in Graves' hyperthyroidism and ophthalmopathy. Researchers amplified the TCR beta CDR3 regions from RNA transcripts. Researchers ran a first-round RT-PCR on the TCR CDR3 using the HTBI primer set. TCRdb itself ran the multiplex PCR reads through MiXCR, one entry per CDR3 protein. The sample lists approximately 430,000 distinct CDR3 sequences; approximately 14% were seen once. The sample consisted of blood. These receptors all stem from a woman aged 18-35 years with Graves' hyperthyroidism.

There are a few counts of this clonotype. The chain employs TRBV10-3 and TRBJ2-2; TRBD2 agrees at 7 bases. This CDR3 comprises 15 residues. The trim removed 3 bases at V and 1 base at J, leaving 2 bases unmatched. CDR1 and CDR2 (germline): ENHRY, SYGVKD. CDR3 DNA: TGTGCCATCAGTGATTCGGGAGGGAACACCGGGGAGCTGTTTTTT. Translated: CAISDSGGNTGELFF.

The chain links TRBV3-1 to TRBJ1-2, with a possible D match to TRBD1 (6 bases). In germline, CDR1 is LGHDT, CDR2 YNNKEL (reference sequence). Between the trimmed V and J ends, which lost 4 bases and 7 bases, there was a span of 13 bases. This CDR3 region has 13 residues. The CDR3 DNA follows: TGTGCCAGCAGCCCCCGGGACATCCTTGGCTACACCTTC. It specifies CASSPRDILGYTF.

This clonotype was picked up many times. V usage is TRBV5-1 and J usage is TRBJ1-4; no clear D. There are 16 residues in the CDR3. Germline CDR1 SGHRS, CDR2 YFSETQ. With 2 bases removed from V and 8 bases from J, the gap between germline ends came to 19 bases. The CDR3 here is CASSLRGRRPVEKLFF. CDR3 in DNA: TGCGCCAGCAGCTTACGAGGGAGGCGGCCGGTGGAAAAACTGTTTTTT.

This clonotype was recorded at least ten times. The chain links TRBV20-1 to TRBJ1-5; tentative D call: TRBD1 (6 bases). The germline gives CDR1 DFQATT, CDR2 SNEGSKA (reference sequence). V was pared by 5 bases and J by 0 bases, with 20 bases between. The CDR3 consists of 17 residues. CDR3 loop: CSASEGKGVYSNQPQHF. CDR3 in DNA: TGCAGTGCTTCCGAGGGTAAGGGGGTCTATAGCAATCAGCCCCAGCATTTT.

The V and J genes are TRBV6-1 and TRBJ2-5; 7 nucleotides agree with TRBD2. Germline CDR1 reads MNHNS; CDR2 reads SASEGT. The CDR3 is made up of 13 amino acids. The J segment lost 4 bases and the V segment lost 5 bases, leaving 4 bases of the junction unmatched. CDR3 nucleotide sequence: TGTGCCAGCAGTTGGGGGGGTCCAGAGACCCAGTACTTC. Residues: CASSWGGPETQYF.

This clonotype was observed at least ten times. This chain connects TRBV12-3 or TRBV12-4 to TRBJ1-6; 11 nucleotides align to TRBD1. Germline trimming cut 6 bases from V and 10 bases from J; bases unmatched to any gene: 14. CDR3 length equals 17 residues. The CDR3, as DNA: TGTGCCAGCAGCCAGCGACCTTTAGGGACAGGGGGATCACCCCTCCACTTT. It specifies CASSQRPLGTGGSPLHF.

This sequence joins TRBV2 and TRBJ2-4, with D hard to call. V dropped 7 bases and J dropped 0 bases, with 16 bases sitting between them. The germline gives CDR1 SNHLY, CDR2 FYNNEI. CDR3 length: 16 residues. The CDR3 sequence is CASKGWETVAKNIQYF. CDR3 nucleotides: TGTGCCAGCAAAGGGTGGGAAACCGTAGCCAAAAACATTCAGTACTTC.

This clonotype was recorded once. The V gene is TRBV7-9, the J gene TRBJ2-2, with no clear D. Between the trimmed V and J ends, which lost 5 bases and 5 bases, there was a span of 15 bases. The CDR3 runs 15 residues. Germline CDR1 SEHNR, CDR2 FQNEAQ (reference sequence). CDR3 sequence reads: CASSLRTGRTGELFF. The CDR3 coding sequence is TGTGCCAGCAGCCTCCGGACCGGGCGAACCGGGGAGCTGTTTTTT.

This clonotype was counted many times. This rearrangement joins TRBV5-1 to TRBJ2-3; D remains unclear. V was clipped by 0 bases and J by 2 bases, with 7 bases between them. This CDR3 comprises 14 residues. Per the germline V gene, CDR1 is SGHRS and CDR2 is YFSETQ. CDR3 amino acids: CASSLGEATDTQYF. CDR3 sequence (DNA): TGCGCCAGCAGCTTGGGTGAAGCCACAGATACGCAGTATTTT.

The table lists this clonotype with a few counts. J is TRBJ1-5 and V is TRBV30; 8 bases align to TRBD1. CDR3 length equals 14 residues. The V and J ends lost 2 bases and 7 bases, in that order; junction bases with no gene match: 7. CDR1 and CDR2 from the germline V gene are GTSNPN and SVGIG (reference sequence). CDR3 nucleotides: TGTGCCTGGAGTCGGACAGGGTGGAGACAGCCCCAGCATTTT. Protein: CAWSRTGWRQPQHF. Full variable domain (remainder filled in from reference TRBV30 and TRBJ1-5): SQTIHQWPATLVQPVGSPLSLECTVEGTSNPNLYWYRQAAGRGLQLLFYSVGIGQISSEVPQNLSASRPQDRQFILSSKKLLLSDSGFYLCAWSRTGWRQPQHFGDGTRLSIL.

This clonotype was observed at least ten times. The chain is built from TRBV5-1 and TRBJ2-2; D unclear. Germline V gene sequence: CDR1 SGHRS, CDR2 YFSETQ. CDR3 length: 13 residues. Between the trimmed V and J ends, which lost 2 bases and 5 bases, there was a span of 7 bases. The CDR3 protein is CASSLLETGELFF. Written as DNA, the CDR3 is TGCGCCAGCAGCTTATTAGAAACCGGGGAGCTGTTTTTT.

This clonotype was found many times. The rearrangement links TRBV27 to TRBJ2-7; D may be TRBD2 (7 bases). The CDR3 consists of 16 residues. The ends were cut back, 5 bases at V and 3 bases at J, with 20 bases in the middle. From germline, CDR1 is MNHEY and CDR2 SMNVEV (reference sequence). Written as DNA, the CDR3 is TGTGCCAGCAGTCCCCGCCGGGGGGCCGGTAACTACGAGCAGTACTTC. It translates to CASSPRRGAGNYEQYF.

This clonotype has just a few counts. A much larger clone lies a single base off, so this may be a read error. The J gene is TRBJ1-6, the V gene TRBV2; no clear D. Germline V gene sequence: CDR1 SNHLY, CDR2 FYNNEI. The CDR3 length is 12 residues. The CDR3 is CASQAYNSPLHF. The CDR3 DNA reads as TGTGCATCCCAGGCCTATAATTCACCCCTCCACTTT.

The chain couples TRBV5-4 to TRBJ2-2; D call uncertain. The CDR3 covers 15 residues. The ends were cut back, 1 base at V and 6 bases at J, with 13 bases in the middle. Germline V gives CDR1 SGHNT, CDR2 YYREEE (reference sequence). The CDR3: CASSLNAGTSGELFF. The CDR3 DNA follows: TGTGCCAGCAGCTTGAACGCCGGAACGTCCGGGGAGCTGTTTTTT. Full variable domain (remainder filled in from reference TRBV5-4 and TRBJ2-2): ETGVTQSPTHLIKTRGQQVTLRCSSQSGHNTVSWYQQALGQGPQFIFQYYREEENGRGNFPPRFSGLQFPNYSSELNVNALELDDSALYLCASSLNAGTSGELFFGEGSRLTVL.

This clonotype was counted many times. The V call is TRBV12-3 or TRBV12-4, the J call TRBJ2-7; D not resolved. The CDR3 has 15 amino acids. The V end lost 3 bases, the J end lost 5 bases, and 17 bases lay between the germline ends. CDR3 loop: CASSLAEARIDEQYF. The DNA of the CDR3 is TGTGCCAGCAGTTTGGCTGAGGCCCGTATAGACGAGCAGTACTTC.

This sequence joins TRBV5-4 and TRBJ2-2; D perhaps matches TRBD2 (6 bases). The CDR3 is 16 amino acids. V shed 4 bases and J shed 2 bases, with 15 bases lying between them. Per germline, CDR1 SGHNT and CDR2 YYREEE (reference sequence). DNA for the CDR3: TGTGCCAGCAGCCCCGGGACTGCACGAAACACCGGGGAGCTGTTTTTT. Residues: CASSPGTARNTGELFF. Full variable domain (rest looked up from reference TRBV5-4 and TRBJ2-2): ETGVTQSPTHLIKTRGQQVTLRCSSQSGHNTVSWYQQALGQGPQFIFQYYREEENGRGNFPPRFSGLQFPNYSSELNVNALELDDSALYLCASSPGTARNTGELFFGEGSRLTVL.

This clonotype was observed at least ten times. The rearrangement links TRBV7-2 to TRBJ2-5; 12 nucleotides agree with TRBD2. The CDR3 is 20 amino acids. Per the germline V gene, CDR1 is SGHTA and CDR2 is FQGNSA. With 0 bases clipped from V and 0 bases from J, the junction kept 11 bases outside the gene matches. The CDR3 loop is CASSLALGLAGGGYQETQYF. In nucleotides, the CDR3 is TGTGCCAGCAGCTTAGCGCTCGGGCTAGCGGGGGGGGGGTACCAAGAGACCCAGTACTTC.

This clonotype has at least ten counts. V and J are TRBV10-3 and TRBJ2-7, with a weak D call TRBD1 (6 bases). The germline CDR1 and CDR2 sequences are ENHRY and SYGVKD. V was trimmed by 11 bases and J by 0 bases, leaving 17 bases between them. This CDR3 spans 14 amino acids. The CDR3 nucleotides read TGTGCCTCCCTTTCAGGGGTGGGCTCCTACGAGCAGTACTTC. Amino acid sequence: CASLSGVGSYEQYF.

This clonotype was observed at least ten times. The rearrangement uses TRBV7-8 and TRBJ1-2, with 10 bases identical to TRBD1. The CDR3 has 16 amino acids. Germline values: CDR1 SGHVS, CDR2 FQNEAQ. V was pared by 5 bases and J by 5 bases, with 11 bases of the junction left unmatched. The CDR3 coding sequence is TGTGCCAGCAGCCGTATCCGGGACAGGGGTTTTTATGGCTACACCTTC. The encoded protein is CASSRIRDRGFYGYTF.

This clonotype was counted ten times or more. V gene TRBV11-3 combines with J gene TRBJ2-5, with D perhaps being TRBD1 or TRBD2 (5 bases each). The CDR3 runs to 15 residues. Trimming cost V 1 base and J 6 bases, with 15 bases left between them. Germline lookup yields CDR1 SGHNT and CDR2 YENEEA. The CDR3 here is CASSLAHGALKTQYF. The CDR3 bases are TGTGCCAGCAGCTTAGCCCACGGGGCATTGAAGACCCAGTACTTC.

This clonotype was seen at least ten times. V gene TRBV27 combines with J gene TRBJ2-7; 7 bases match TRBD2. The CDR3 is 16 amino acids. Germline lookup yields CDR1 MNHEY and CDR2 SMNVEV (reference sequence). With 3 bases clipped from V and 3 bases from J, the junction kept 11 bases outside the gene matches. The CDR3 sequence is CASSFRTSNFIYEQYF. The CDR3, as DNA: TGTGCCAGCAGTTTCCGGACTAGTAACTTTATCTACGAGCAGTACTTC.

This clonotype was picked up many times. V gene TRBV10-3 combines with J gene TRBJ2-5; D is unresolved. The CDR3 runs 12 residues. Trimming took 0 bases from V and 4 from J, leaving 3 bases between them. Per germline, CDR1 ENHRY and CDR2 SYGVKD. CDR3 residues: CAISESAETQYF. CDR3 coding DNA: TGTGCCATCAGTGAGTCAGCAGAGACCCAGTACTTC.

With regard to this clonotype: This may be a read error, as it is one base from a much larger clone. V usage is TRBV30 and J usage is TRBJ1-4, with 7 nucleotides matching TRBD1. Looked up from germline, CDR1 is GTSNPN and CDR2 is SVGIG (reference sequence). The CDR3 consists of 12 residues. V trimming: 3 bases; J trimming: 14 bases; junction bases outside the gene matches: 9. The CDR3 here is CAWSLRGQVLFF. For the CDR3, the DNA is TGTGCCTGGAGCCTACGAGGACAGGTCCTGTTTTTT.

V usage is TRBV30 and J usage is TRBJ2-3, with D perhaps matching TRBD2 (6 bases). V dropped 4 bases and J dropped 1 base, with 9 bases sitting between them. CDR3 length equals 13 residues. Germline V gives CDR1 GTSNPN, CDR2 SVGIG (reference sequence). The CDR3 sequence is CAWITGGTDTQYF. The CDR3 bases are TGTGCCTGGATTACGGGGGGCACAGATACGCAGTATTTT.

The chain recombines TRBV5-1 with TRBJ2-2; tentatively, D is TRBD1 or TRBD2 (6 bases each). The ends were cut back, 1 base at V and 5 bases at J, with 15 bases in the middle. In germline, CDR1 is SGHRS, CDR2 YFSETQ. The CDR3 spans 16 residues. CDR3 in amino acids: CASSLNRQGRTGELFF. The CDR3 bases are TGCGCCAGCAGCTTGAACCGTCAGGGGAGGACCGGGGAGCTGTTTTTT.

This clonotype was counted only a few times. The chain combines TRBV4-1 with TRBJ1-1; tentatively, D is TRBD1 (6 bases). V shed 3 bases and J shed 6 bases, with 20 bases lying between them. Looked up from germline, CDR1 is MGHRA and CDR2 is YSYEKL. This CDR3 region has 16 residues. Written as DNA, the CDR3 is TGCGCCAGCAGCCAGGGATCGACAGGAACGTCCCCTGAAGCTTTCTTT. It specifies CASSQGSTGTSPEAFF.